This T cell receptor (beta chain) was retrieved from a study of blood T cell repertoires in COVID-19. This clone was detected only once. Profiling relied on immunoSEQ multiplex PCR, and the TCRdb table lists in-frame clones only, not all of them. The data contain roughly 160,000 clones, approximately 91% of them singletons. Trimming left V 3 bases short and J 16 bases short, with 10 bases between. This CDR3 contains 10 residues. The germline CDR1 and CDR2 sequences are MNHEY and SMNVEV (reference sequence). This rearrangement joins TRBV27 to TRBJ2-1, with a possible D match to TRBD2 (5 bases). The TCR comes from a man between 18 and 29 years old with COVID-19, enrolled during active disease. Sequencing input: peripheral blood. The CDR3 is CASSFHRTFF. CDR3 in DNA: TGTGCCAGCAGTTTCCACCGGACTTTCTTC.